This paragraph covers one T cell receptor beta chain sequence. Per germline, CDR1 SGHNT and CDR2 YYREEE (reference sequence). The CDR3 totals 14 residues. Trimming pared 0 bases from V and 4 bases from J, leaving 8 bases between. The data were taken from a study of blood T cell repertoires in COVID-19. Study overall: The study drew acute and convalescent COVID-19 samples from the United States, Italy and Spain. T cells, B-cell-depleted T cells, or PBMCs supplied cDNA or gDNA.

Authors' methods: Amplification of reference gene primers was used by the study to estimate nucleated cell counts. Profiled with immunoSEQ multiplex PCR; TCRdb holds only in-frame clones, not every one. Clonal size and the V and J genes are those of that table, whereas D and trimming came from the DNA. The table has approximately 290,000 clones, about 90% seen once; the top ten hold approximately 2%. The chain has TRBV5-4 and TRBJ1-3; D gene unclear. The source of this sequence is a young man with active or convalescent COVID-19. Specimen: peripheral blood. The CDR3 DNA sequence: TGTGCCAGCAGCTTGGACCGAGGGGGAAACACCATATATTTT. Translating gives CASSLDRGGNTIYF.